The 31 T cell receptor beta chains in this list originate from one sample, sequenced in a study of CD8 T cells in ankylosing spondylitis. TCRdb called the 5' RACE reads again in MiXCR, with one record for every CDR3 protein. The repertoire consists of about 150,000 distinct CDR3 sequences, with about an eighth occurring once and the leading ten covering 3.5% to 5%. The sample was blood, either unsorted or a sorted T cell fraction (not recorded which). The receptor source for this set is a female donor with ankylosing spondylitis or in good health (not recorded which).

This clonotype was seen ten or more times. The V gene is TRBV7-2, the J gene TRBJ1-6, with D possibly TRBD1 on 5 matching bases. There are 16 residues in the CDR3. Trimming removed 1 base from V and 6 bases from J, with 13 bases in between. Germline V gives CDR1 SGHTA, CDR2 FQGNSA. CDR3 amino acids: CASSLEFDSRNSPLHF. DNA of the CDR3: TGTGCCAGCAGCTTAGAGTTCGACAGCCGTAATTCACCCCTCCACTTT.

In its sample, this clonotype was seen many times. The genes are TRBV7-7 and TRBJ2-2; D remains ambiguous. V shed 7 bases and J shed 2 bases, with 14 bases lying between them. CDR1 and CDR2 from the germline V gene are SSHAT and FNYEAQ (reference sequence). The CDR3 contains 15 residues. This CDR3 is CASTRGAGNTGELFF. DNA for the CDR3: TGTGCCAGCACCAGAGGAGCCGGAAACACCGGGGAGCTGTTTTTT.

In this sample, this clonotype turned up many times. The chain joins TRBV7-8 to TRBJ1-1; possibly TRBD1 for D (5 bases). Germline V gives CDR1 SGHVS, CDR2 FQNEAQ. This CDR3 comprises 13 residues. Trimming took 5 bases from V and 7 from J, leaving 14 bases between them. The CDR3 nucleotides read TGTGCCAGCAGCGATATGTGGGGGGGTGAAGCTTTCTTT. Protein product: CASSDMWGGEAFF.

At least ten counts were recorded for this clonotype. This chain joins TRBV29-1 and TRBJ1-1; tentatively, D is TRBD1 (6 bases). The CDR3 covers 14 residues. Germline loops: CDR1 SQVTM, CDR2 ANQGSEA. With 5 bases removed from V and 0 bases from J, the gap between germline ends came to 13 bases. Here the CDR3 DNA reads TGCAGCGTTTTGGGACACGACATGAACACTGAAGCTTTCTTT. It is translated as CSVLGHDMNTEAFF. The full variable domain, in which reference TRBV29-1 and TRBJ1-1 provide the parts outside the CDR3, is SAVISQKPSRDICQRGTSLTIQCQVDSQVTMMFWYRQQPGQSLTLIATANQGSEATYESGFVIDKFPISRPNLTFSTLTVSNMSPEDSSIYLCSVLGHDMNTEAFFGQGTRLTVV.

The chain has TRBV11-3 and TRBJ1-3; tentatively, D is TRBD1 (5 bases). V lost 5 bases and J lost 2, with 10 bases in between. CDR1 and CDR2 (germline): SGHNT, YENEEA. The CDR3 length is 14 residues. This CDR3 reads CASSPWGAGNTIYF. The CDR3 DNA reads as TGTGCCAGCAGCCCGTGGGGGGCTGGAAACACCATATATTTT.

This clonotype was counted between two and nine times. The chain combines TRBV5-1 with TRBJ1-1, with TRBD1 as a possible D gene (5 bases). The CDR3 is made up of 15 amino acids. The ends were cut back, 0 bases at V and 1 base at J, with 10 bases in the middle. From germline, CDR1 is SGHRS and CDR2 YFSETQ. Written as DNA, the CDR3 is TGCGCCAGCAGCTTGGGGACATGGGGGAACACTGAAGCTTTCTTT. It yields the protein CASSLGTWGNTEAFF.

Many counts were recorded for this clonotype. CDR3 bases: TGCAGCGTTGAAGATCGTGGCGGGGGGGCCGATACGCAGTATTTT. Its protein product is CSVEDRGGGADTQYF. This chain uses TRBV29-1 with TRBJ2-3, with 9 bases lining up with TRBD2. Per germline, CDR1 SQVTM and CDR2 ANQGSEA. V was clipped by 0 bases and J by 6 bases; unmatched bases: 7. The CDR3 sequence is 15 residues long.

This clonotype was detected ten times or more. The V call is TRBV20-1, the J call TRBJ1-2, with D hard to call. V shed 0 bases and J shed 2 bases, with 10 bases lying between them. The germline gives CDR1 DFQATT, CDR2 SNEGSKA (reference sequence). This CDR3 comprises 14 residues. This CDR3 reads CSARDTVGNYGYTF. CDR3 nucleotides: TGCAGTGCTAGAGATACGGTTGGCAACTATGGCTACACCTTC.

V gene TRBV7-6 combines with J gene TRBJ1-1; D gene ambiguous. The germline V and J ends were trimmed by 5 bases and 1 base, with 8 bases remaining between them. The CDR3 covers 13 residues. In germline, CDR1 is SGHVS, CDR2 FNYEAQ. CDR3 region: CASSPSPNTEAFF. The CDR3 bases are TGTGCCAGCAGCCCATCCCCGAACACTGAAGCTTTCTTT.

This clonotype has a count of ten or more. This rearrangement joins TRBV12-3 or TRBV12-4 to TRBJ2-5; no clear D gene. Trimming cost V 1 base and J 0 bases, with 6 bases left between them. This CDR3 spans 14 amino acids. CDR3 bases: TGTGCCAGCAGTTTAGGAGGAGACCAAGAGACCCAGTACTTC. As protein: CASSLGGDQETQYF.

This clonotype was detected many times. This rearrangement joins TRBV5-1 to TRBJ2-2; 9 bases are a match to TRBD1. The germline CDR1 and CDR2 sequences are SGHRS and YFSETQ. After removal of 2 bases from V and 6 bases from J, the junction contained 5 bases not matched to a gene. This CDR3 has 15 amino acids. This chain's CDR3 is CASSFTGQGSGELFF. The CDR3 region has the DNA TGCGCCAGCAGCTTTACGGGACAGGGATCCGGGGAGCTGTTTTTT.

This clonotype has just a few counts. This sequence joins TRBV11-3 and TRBJ2-6; D possibly corresponds to TRBD1 (5 bases). Trimming pared 6 bases from V and 0 bases from J, leaving 9 bases between. This CDR3 has 15 amino acids. Germline V gene sequence: CDR1 SGHNT, CDR2 YENEEA. CDR3 loop: CASSRGLSGANVLTF. The DNA of the CDR3 is TGTGCCAGCAGTAGGGGTCTCTCTGGGGCCAACGTCCTGACTTTC.

In its sample, this clonotype was seen many times. J is TRBJ2-2 and V is TRBV6-1; 14 bases agree with TRBD2. CDR1 MNHNS and CDR2 SASEGT come from the germline V gene. CDR3 length: 18 amino acids. V was clipped by 5 bases and J by 7 bases; unmatched bases: 12. CDR3 region: CASSLHRLAGGPIGELFF. As DNA, the CDR3 is TGTGCCAGCAGTCTCCATCGACTAGCGGGAGGGCCGATCGGGGAGCTGTTTTTT.

This chain connects TRBV4-1 to TRBJ1-1, with TRBD1 as a possible D gene (6 bases). CDR1 and CDR2 from the germline V gene are MGHRA and YSYEKL. There are 16 residues in the CDR3. Trimming left V 3 bases short and J 0 bases short, with 14 bases between. CDR3 in DNA: TGCGCCAGCAGCCAGAACATACAGGGACTGAACACTGAAGCTTTCTTT. Its protein is CASSQNIQGLNTEAFF.

This clonotype was seen a handful of times. This chain connects TRBV12-3 or TRBV12-4 to TRBJ1-4; D unresolved. V was pared by 7 bases and J by 8 bases, with 17 bases between. This CDR3 region has 14 residues. The CDR3 is CASTHLFTPEKLFF. The CDR3 DNA is TGTGCCAGCACACACTTATTTACACCCGAAAAACTGTTTTTT.

The chain couples TRBV5-1 to TRBJ2-7; perhaps TRBD1 as D (5 bases). Trimming left V 4 bases short and J 5 bases short, with 19 bases between. CDR1 is SGHRS and CDR2 is YFSETQ in the germline V gene. The CDR3 spans 15 residues. The CDR3 sequence is CASSLGPGLSNEQYF. Written as DNA, the CDR3 is TGCGCCAGCAGCCTGGGGCCAGGGCTTTCGAACGAGCAGTACTTC.

The chain employs TRBV18 and TRBJ2-3, with no clear D. With 2 bases removed from V and 0 bases from J, the gap between germline ends came to 6 bases. Germline V gene sequence: CDR1 KGHSH, CDR2 LQKENI. The CDR3 sequence is 14 residues long. The CDR3 DNA reads as TGTGCCAGCTCACCAGTTGCAAGCACAGATACGCAGTATTTT. This encodes CASSPVASTDTQYF. Looking up the rest from reference TRBV18 and TRBJ2-3 gives the full variable domain: NAGVMQNPRHLVRRRGQEARLRCSPMKGHSHVYWYRQLPEEGLKFMVYLQKENIIDESGMPKERFSAEFPKEGPSILRIQQVVRGDSAAYFCASSPVASTDTQYFGPGTRLTVL.

The sample holds many counts of this clonotype. The gene calls are TRBV27 and TRBJ2-5; TRBD1 aligns across 12 bases. Germline V CDR1 and CDR2: MNHEY, SMNVEV (reference sequence). The CDR3 length is 17 residues. Trimming took 8 bases from V and 4 from J; bases not matched to a gene: 14. CDR3 amino acids: CASGVLPGQGARETQYF. In DNA form, the CDR3 reads TGTGCCAGCGGGGTCCTACCGGGACAGGGGGCGCGAGAGACCCAGTACTTC.

The rearrangement links TRBV11-1 to TRBJ2-7, with TRBD2 matching 9 bases. This CDR3 comprises 18 residues. Germline V lookup: CDR1 SGHAT, CDR2 FQDESV (reference sequence). The V and J ends lost 1 base and 2 bases, in that order; junction bases with no gene match: 12. Written as DNA, the CDR3 is TGTGCCAGCAGCTTAGTGCTTGCGGGAGGGCCTCGGACCTACGAGCAGTACTTC. Amino acid sequence: CASSLVLAGGPRTYEQYF.

This clonotype has a count of ten or more. This chain links TRBV12-3 or TRBV12-4 with TRBJ2-1; 9 bases agree with TRBD2. The CDR3 length is 15 residues. V shed 3 bases, J shed 6 bases, and the junction held 6 bases outside the gene matches. The DNA of the CDR3 is TGTGCCAGCAGTTTGAGTCTAGCGGGAACCAATGAGCAGTTCTTC. Amino acids: CASSLSLAGTNEQFF.

V and J are TRBV5-1 and TRBJ2-1, with a weak D call TRBD1 (5 bases). V was shortened by 4 bases and J by 9 bases, with 8 bases between the two germline ends. Germline V lookup: CDR1 SGHRS, CDR2 YFSETQ. The CDR3 covers 11 residues. The CDR3 nucleotides are TGCGCCAGCAGCCCCGACAGTGAGCAGTTCTTC. It encodes CASSPDSEQFF.

This chain connects TRBV12-3 or TRBV12-4 to TRBJ2-2; D not certain. CDR3 length: 16 amino acids. V lost 4 bases and J 6 bases, leaving 18 bases between the germline ends. CDR3 loop: CASSSLTHITPGELFF. In DNA, the CDR3 is TGTGCCAGCAGTTCCCTGACCCATATAACTCCCGGGGAGCTGTTTTTT.

This chain links TRBV20-1 with TRBJ2-7; D perhaps matches TRBD2 (6 bases). V lost 1 base and J 3 bases, leaving 16 bases between the germline ends. CDR1 and CDR2 from the germline V gene are DFQATT and SNEGSKA (reference sequence). The CDR3 is made up of 15 amino acids. CDR3 DNA sequence: TGCAGTGCTAGAGCCATCCGGGAGCAGGGCTACGAGCAGTACTTC. It translates to CSARAIREQGYEQYF.

Many counts were recorded for this clonotype. The CDR3 is CASSWEVSNNYGYTF. The CDR3 DNA sequence: TGCGCCAGCAGCTGGGAGGTCTCGAATAACTATGGCTACACCTTC. V gene TRBV5-1 combines with J gene TRBJ1-2, with no clear D. The CDR3 loop spans 15 amino acids. The germline V and J ends were trimmed by 3 bases and 1 base, with 13 bases remaining between them. Per germline, CDR1 SGHRS and CDR2 YFSETQ.

This clonotype showed up many times. The rearrangement uses TRBV5-1 and TRBJ1-1; 7 nucleotides align to TRBD1. After removal of 5 bases from V and 2 bases from J, the junction contained 3 bases not matched to a gene. The CDR3 extends over 13 amino acids. Germline assignment: CDR1 SGHRS and CDR2 YFSETQ. CDR3 DNA sequence: TGCGCCAGCAGTTGGGACAGTAACACTGAAGCTTTCTTT. Protein: CASSWDSNTEAFF.

The chain uses TRBV12-3 or TRBV12-4 and TRBJ2-2, with D possibly TRBD2 on 7 matching bases. V was cut by 3 bases and J by 11 bases, with 19 bases left in between. The length of the CDR3 is 15 residues. CDR3 in amino acids: CASSFRGGSSRELFF. For the CDR3, the DNA is TGTGCCAGCAGTTTTAGGGGGGGATCCTCCAGAGAGCTGTTTTTT.

The chain uses TRBV7-9 and TRBJ1-1; D is undetermined. Trimming stripped 1 base from V and 1 base from J, with 13 bases between. Germline CDR1 is SEHNR and CDR2 is FQNEAQ (reference sequence). This CDR3 comprises 16 residues. CDR3 region: CASSLEIGWRNTEAFF. The CDR3 DNA follows: TGTGCCAGCAGCTTAGAAATCGGGTGGCGGAACACTGAAGCTTTCTTT.

This clonotype came up many times. This chain joins TRBV24-1 and TRBJ2-1, with TRBD2 identical over 11 bases. CDR1 KGHDR and CDR2 SFDVKD come from the germline V gene. With 1 base clipped from V and 8 bases from J, the junction kept 3 bases outside the gene matches. This CDR3 is built from 15 residues. This CDR3 reads CATSDFISGGDEQFF. The CDR3 region has the DNA TGTGCCACCAGTGATTTTATTAGCGGGGGGGATGAGCAGTTCTTC.

This clonotype was counted ten times or more. The chain is built from TRBV28 and TRBJ2-3; possibly TRBD2 for D (5 bases). The CDR3 has 15 residues. The germline V and J ends were trimmed by 4 bases and 1 base, with 12 bases remaining between them. CDR1 and CDR2 from the germline V gene are MDHEN and SYDVKM. The CDR3 spells CASSSLVRGTDTQYF. The CDR3, as DNA: TGTGCCAGCAGTTCCCTAGTGCGGGGCACAGATACGCAGTATTTT.

The genes are TRBV6-2 or TRBV6-3 and TRBJ1-1; TRBD1 agrees at 11 bases. The CDR3 is made up of 15 amino acids. Losses at the gene ends were 6 bases for V and 2 bases for J; bases not matched to a gene: 5. Germline CDR1 MNHEY, CDR2 SVGEGT. CDR3 coding DNA: TGTGCCAGCAGGCAGGACAGGGGGCCAAACACTGAAGCTTTCTTT. It translates to CASRQDRGPNTEAFF.

This clonotype was seen at least ten times. The chain employs TRBV20-1 and TRBJ2-2; D might be TRBD2 (6 bases). This CDR3 has 16 amino acids. V lost 0 bases and J lost 1, with 12 bases in between. Germline values: CDR1 DFQATT, CDR2 SNEGSKA (reference sequence). The CDR3 DNA follows: TGCAGTGCTAGAGATCCCGCGGGGAAGAACACCGGGGAGCTGTTTTTT. This translates into CSARDPAGKNTGELFF.